A single sample gave rise to the 4 T cell receptor beta chains below, sequenced in a study of Tregs in tolerant kidney transplant recipients. After 5 to 7 days with irradiated graft donor PBMCs, CFSE-labeled recipient PBMCs were FACS-sorted. Profiling relied on immunoSEQ multiplex PCR, and the TCRdb table lists in-frame clones only, not all of them. The sample totals under 3,500 clones; its top ten clones hold 6.5% to 9%. Their specific antigens are unknown. The sample in question was CD8+ T cells from blood cultured with allogeneic cells, obtained before the transplant. These receptors were taken from a human patient who received a combined kidney and bone marrow transplant.

Considering frequency, this clone is medium-sized. The CDR3 loop is CASSLLQGLAKNIQYF. The sequenced part of the CDR3 DNA is TGTGCCAGCAGTTTACTACAGGGGTTAGCCAAAAACATT. The chain links TRBV28 to TRBJ2-4; 7 bases are a match to TRBD1. The read terminates 3 residues ahead of where the CDR3 ends, so the germline J gene completes it. The CDR3 extends over 16 amino acids. The junction had 4 bases not matched to a gene; V was cut back by 2 bases and J by 0 bases. Germline CDR1 is MDHEN and CDR2 is SYDVKM.

Its frequency marks this clone as medium-sized. The read ends 3 residues early relative to the CDR3; the germline J gene fills the gap. The chain joins TRBV30 to TRBJ2-7; D may be TRBD1 (6 bases). CDR1 and CDR2 (germline): GTSNPN, SVGIG (reference sequence). V shed 4 bases and J shed 0 bases, with 7 bases lying between them. The CDR3 spans 12 residues. The sequenced CDR3 bases are TGTGCCTGGAACAGGGACTCCTACGAG. It translates to CAWNRDSYE. The CDR3 in full is CAWNRDSYEQYF.

A word on this clone: The CDR3 end is not reached by the read, which stops 3 residues before it; the germline J gene fills it in. V and J are TRBV20-1 and TRBJ2-7; 11 bases map to TRBD2. Germline CDR1 reads DFQATT; CDR2 reads SNEGSKA (reference sequence). This CDR3 has 14 residues. With 3 bases clipped from V and 3 bases from J, the junction kept 4 bases outside the gene matches. Partial CDR3 DNA: TGCAGTGCTAGGGGGACTAGCGGACTCTACGAG. It codes for CSARGTSGLYE. The whole CDR3 sequence reads CSARGTSGLYEQYF.

By frequency, this clone registers medium-sized. The read is 3 residues too short to cover the CDR3 end, so that end is filled in from the germline J gene. V is TRBV4-1 and J is TRBJ1-1, with D maybe TRBD1 (5 bases). Germline assignment: CDR1 MGHRA and CDR2 YSYEKL. The CDR3 runs to 15 residues. V was clipped by 1 base and J by 5 bases, with 14 bases between them. The CDR3 sequence is CASSQGRGVWTEAFF. The sequenced CDR3 bases are TGCGCCAGCAGCCAAGGGCGGGGGGTTTGGACTGAA.